This T cell receptor beta chain was found in a study of neurological immune-mediated disorders. General study findings and limits: Multiple sclerosis was found to have the least TCR clonal expansion, below healthy controls, and HTLV-1-associated myelopathy the most.

The healthy controls volunteered at a blood bank in Maryland, USA. This clonotype was recorded many times. The antigen is undetermined. The germline CDR1 and CDR2 sequences are SGHVS and FNYEAQ. CDR3 size: 16 residues. J lost 1 base, V lost 5 bases, and 8 bases had no gene match. Synthesis of cDNA was accomplished via 5'RACE employing 10-nucleotide random UMIs. TCRdb re-derived calls from the 5' RACE reads in MiXCR, one entry per CDR3 protein. Among over 25,000 distinct CDR3 sequences, around a fifth were seen once, and the ten largest hold approximately 16%. This TCR derives from a woman in her sixties in good health. Sequenced: PBMCs. V is TRBV7-6 and J is TRBJ1-1; 9 bases are a match to TRBD1. CDR3 sequence (DNA): TGTGCCAGCAGCCCCGGGACAGGGCTTTCGAACACTGAAGCTTTCTTT. Translation gives CASSPGTGLSNTEAFF.